Shown below are 32 T cell receptor beta chains from a single sample sequenced in a study of T cell repertoires in cytomegalovirus infection. Each CDR3 protein is one row after TCRdb ran MiXCR on the reads. The repertoire holds 150,000 to 200,000 distinct CDR3 sequences, with roughly a fifth as singletons. Material: PBMCs. These receptors all stem from a human donor in good health (CMV status not recorded). Some clones in this sample may be carry-over from other donors' samples.

A note on this clonotype: With a much larger clone just one base away, this may be a read error. The chain combines TRBV19 with TRBJ1-1; D possibly corresponds to TRBD1 (6 bases). The CDR3 is made up of 14 amino acids. The V and J ends lost 8 bases and 1 base respectively, with 14 bases between them. Germline CDR1 reads LNHDA; CDR2 reads SQIVND (reference sequence). Written as DNA, the CDR3 is TGTGCCAGTCGTAAGGACAGACAGAACACTGAAGCTTTCTTT. It specifies CASRKDRQNTEAFF.

The rearrangement links TRBV28 to TRBJ1-4; D is unresolved. V was clipped by 8 bases and J by 7 bases, with 5 bases between them. The V gene's germline CDR1 is MDHEN and CDR2 SYDVKM. The CDR3 spans 10 residues. The CDR3 protein is CASWSEKLFF. The CDR3 coding sequence is TGTGCCAGCTGGAGTGAAAAACTGTTTTTT.

The chain carries TRBV28 and TRBJ2-5; no reliable D call. Trimming cost V 3 bases and J 2 bases, with 7 bases left between them. This CDR3 spans 13 amino acids. The germline CDR1 and CDR2 sequences are MDHEN and SYDVKM. CDR3 nucleotide sequence: TGTGCCAGCAGTTTTCAGGCTCAAGAGACCCAGTACTTC. Residues: CASSFQAQETQYF. The full variable domain, rest sourced from reference TRBV28 and TRBJ2-5, is DVKVTQSSRYLVKRTGEKVFLECVQDMDHENMFWYRQDPGLGLRLIYFSYDVKMKEKGDIPEGYSVSREKKERFSLILESASTNQTSMYLCASSFQAQETQYFGPGTRLLVL.

This clonotype was seen repeatedly, ten times or more. Sequence at one end of the junction differs from germline and may be a read error. This chain links TRBV4-1 with TRBJ1-2; TRBD1 might be the D (5 bases). From germline, CDR1 is MGHRA and CDR2 YSYEKL. This CDR3 comprises 15 residues. The CDR3 bases are TGTGCCAGCAGCCAAACGCCAGGGAGTAACTATGGCTACACCTTC. Translation gives CASSQTPGSNYGYTF.

Turning to this clonotype: This sequence may be a read error, since a much larger clone differs from it by one base. The rearrangement links TRBV6-6 to TRBJ1-1; 9 bases are a match to TRBD1. Germline CDR1 is MNHNY and CDR2 is SVGAGI (reference sequence). There are 14 residues in the CDR3. The CDR3 bases are TGTGCCAGCATTAGGGACAGGGTAAAAACTGAAGCTATCTTT. This sequence encodes CASIRDRVKTEAIF.

The CDR3 DNA reads TGTGCCAGCACCTACTGGGAGGAGGACACTGAAGCTTTCTTT. It yields the protein CASTYWEEDTEAFF. V is TRBV6-1 and J is TRBJ1-1; D remains unclear. V was pared by 7 bases and J by 3 bases, with 15 bases between. The germline V gene has CDR1 MNHNS and CDR2 SASEGT. There are 14 residues in the CDR3.

This clonotype was counted between two and nine times. The rearrangement joins TRBV6-2 or TRBV6-3 to TRBJ1-6; 7 nucleotides line up with TRBD1. V lost 7 bases, J lost 7 bases, and 7 bases stayed unmatched. In germline, CDR1 is MNHEY, CDR2 SVGEGT. The CDR3 loop spans 14 amino acids. CDR3 DNA: TGTGCCAGCACCCGACAGGGAGGGAATTCACCCCTCCACTTT. It translates to CASTRQGGNSPLHF.

This clonotype was seen a handful of times. CDR3 amino acids: CASSLGGNNYGYTF. The CDR3 DNA is TGTGCCAGCAGTTTGGGAGGCAATAACTATGGCTACACCTTC. The rearrangement joins TRBV12-3 or TRBV12-4 to TRBJ1-2; D ambiguous. The CDR3 has 14 amino acids. Trimming took 3 bases from V and 1 from J, leaving 9 bases between them.

This clonotype was counted a single time. The rearrangement joins TRBV12-3 or TRBV12-4 to TRBJ1-4; 8 bases are a match to TRBD1. There are 15 residues in the CDR3. V was pared by 5 bases and J by 3 bases, with 5 bases of the junction left unmatched. The CDR3 region is CASSRRQGSNEKLFF. CDR3 DNA sequence: TGTGCCAGCAGTCGACGACAGGGGTCTAATGAAAAACTGTTTTTT.

This clonotype was found many times. This chain connects TRBV12-3 or TRBV12-4 to TRBJ1-5, with 7 nucleotides matching TRBD1. V was clipped by 7 bases and J by 4 bases; unmatched bases: 10. The CDR3 runs 15 residues. The CDR3 DNA sequence: TGTGCCAGCAACTCAGGACAGGAACCAAATCAGCCCCAGCATTTT. Its protein is CASNSGQEPNQPQHF.

This clonotype was detected ten times or more. J is TRBJ2-2 and V is TRBV19; a possible D gene is TRBD2 (5 bases). This CDR3 contains 14 residues. V shed 6 bases and J shed 6 bases, with 14 bases lying between them. Germline CDR1 LNHDA, CDR2 SQIVND (reference sequence). As DNA, the CDR3 is TGTGCCAGTAGGGCCAGCGGCATTGCCGGGGAGCTGTTTTTT. The encoded protein is CASRASGIAGELFF.

There are a few counts of this clonotype. This chain connects TRBV19 to TRBJ1-2; D not resolved. Per the germline V gene, CDR1 is LNHDA and CDR2 is SQIVND (reference sequence). The CDR3 has 14 amino acids. V was shortened by 2 bases and J by 3 bases, with 10 bases between the two germline ends. In nucleotides, the CDR3 is TGTGCCAGTAGTATAACGCGGGCAGACTATGGCTACACCTTC. This encodes CASSITRADYGYTF.

This clonotype was seen many times. The V and J genes are TRBV6-2 or TRBV6-3 and TRBJ2-5, with 10 positions matching TRBD1. Germline CDR1 reads MNHEY; CDR2 reads SVGEGT. This CDR3 is 15 amino acids long. With 6 bases clipped from V and 6 bases from J, the junction kept 10 bases outside the gene matches. In DNA form, the CDR3 reads TGTGCCAGCAGACCTGCGAGGGGACAGGGGAAGACCCAGTACTTC. It codes for CASRPARGQGKTQYF.

Ten or more counts support this clonotype. The CDR3: CASSQTGGTNEKLFF. The CDR3 DNA is TGTGCCAGCAGCCAGACAGGGGGAACTAATGAAAAACTGTTTTTT. The J gene is TRBJ1-4, the V gene TRBV7-8, with 9 bases matching TRBD1. This CDR3 has 15 residues. Germline CDR1 is SGHVS and CDR2 is FQNEAQ. J was trimmed by 1 base and V by 5 bases; bases with no gene match: 2.

This clonotype was counted many times. The chain joins TRBV28 to TRBJ2-2; D might be TRBD2 (6 bases). Trimming shortened V by 6 bases and J by 3 bases, and 14 bases separated the two germline ends. Germline CDR1 MDHEN, CDR2 SYDVKM. The CDR3 has 15 residues. CDR3 in DNA: TGTGCCAGCAGGGCCGGCGGCGGGGACACCGGGGAGCTGTTTTTT. Protein sequence: CASRAGGGDTGELFF.

There are many counts of this clonotype. The chain combines TRBV7-2 with TRBJ1-1, with D hard to call. Trimming pared 1 base from V and 1 base from J, leaving 13 bases between. The CDR3 length is 16 residues. Germline-derived CDR1 and CDR2 are SGHTA and FQGNSA. For the CDR3, the DNA is TGTGCCAGCAGCTTAGATGGGTTTAGGGCGAACACTGAAGCTTTCTTT. Encoded protein: CASSLDGFRANTEAFF.

In its sample, this clonotype was seen many times. The chain couples TRBV4-3 to TRBJ1-1, with 7 bases fitting TRBD1. Trimming cost V 0 bases and J 5 bases; bases outside gene matches: 0. This CDR3 spans 13 amino acids. CDR1 is LGHNA, CDR2 YSLEER, per germline. Here the CDR3 reads CASSQDRGTEAFF. CDR3 coding DNA: TGCGCCAGCAGCCAAGACAGGGGGACTGAAGCTTTCTTT.

With respect to this clonotype: The junction shows a germline mismatch at one end, possibly a read error. The chain employs TRBV27 and TRBJ1-5; TRBD1 matches 7 bases. From germline, CDR1 is MNHEY and CDR2 SMNVEV (reference sequence). The CDR3 consists of 18 residues. For the CDR3, the DNA is TGTCCCAGCAGTCCGCGGACAGGTAGGAGGAATAGCAATCAGCCCCAGCATTTT. Translated, it gives CPSSPRTGRRNSNQPQHF.

The chain is built from TRBV6-1 and TRBJ2-7; 9 nucleotides agree with TRBD1. The V segment lost 5 bases and the J segment 6 bases; nucleotides outside the gene matches: 5. This CDR3 is 13 amino acids long. Germline V gene lookup returns CDR1 MNHNS and CDR2 SASEGT. CDR3 amino acids: CASSLDRGTEQYF. The CDR3 region has the DNA TGTGCCAGCAGTTTGGACAGGGGCACCGAGCAGTACTTC.

The chain combines TRBV11-3 with TRBJ2-1; D is ambiguous. V dropped 5 bases and J dropped 0 bases, with 11 bases sitting between them. The CDR3 is 15 residues long. The germline V gene has CDR1 SGHNT and CDR2 YENEEA. The CDR3, as DNA: TGTGCCAGCAGCACCTCTCGACCCTCCTACAATGAGCAGTTCTTC. Protein sequence: CASSTSRPSYNEQFF.

With regard to this clonotype: This could be a read error, since a much larger clone is one nucleotide away. The rearrangement uses TRBV12-3 or TRBV12-4 and TRBJ2-5; D is tentatively TRBD1 or TRBD2 (5 bases each). The CDR3 covers 14 residues. CDR3 sequence reads: CASSLVGQEATRYF. CDR3 nucleotides: TGTGCCAGCAGTTTAGTGGGGCAGGAGGCGACCCGGTACTTC.

This clonotype was counted many times. The chain couples TRBV7-3 to TRBJ2-1, with 7 bases identical to TRBD2. The germline gives CDR1 SGHTA, CDR2 FQGTGA. This CDR3 has 15 residues. J lost 10 bases, V lost 4 bases, and 13 bases had no gene match. The CDR3 bases are TGTGCCAGCAGCTCCTCGGTCCTCGCGGGAGAAGAGCAGTTCTTC. Amino acid sequence: CASSSSVLAGEEQFF.

The sample holds many counts of this clonotype. The chain recombines TRBV7-2 with TRBJ2-7, with D uncertain. Trimming removed 1 base from V and 2 bases from J, with 9 bases in between. Per the germline V gene, CDR1 is SGHTA and CDR2 is FQGNSA. The CDR3 runs 14 residues. CDR3 bases: TGTGCCAGCAGCTTAGGGGTCCAAACCTACGAGCAGTACTTC. Protein sequence: CASSLGVQTYEQYF.

There are many counts of this clonotype. The rearrangement uses TRBV5-5 and TRBJ2-3; 10 nucleotides agree with TRBD1. The CDR3 is 17 amino acids. CDR1 is SGHKS and CDR2 is YYEKEE in the germline V gene (reference sequence). Trimming removed 0 bases from V and 3 bases from J; junction bases left unmatched: 7. This chain's CDR3 is CASSLAPTGGGTDTQYF. The CDR3 DNA follows: TGTGCCAGCAGCTTGGCCCCGACAGGGGGCGGGACAGATACGCAGTATTTT.

The chain combines TRBV24-1 with TRBJ2-5, with 10 bases identical to TRBD1. The germline V gene has CDR1 KGHDR and CDR2 SFDVKD. The CDR3 is 16 amino acids. V trimming: 2 bases; J trimming: 5 bases; junction bases outside the gene matches: 7. CDR3 loop: CATSDYRTGGRETQYF. The CDR3 DNA reads TGTGCCACCAGTGATTATAGGACAGGGGGACGGGAGACCCAGTACTTC.

This chain joins TRBV6-5 and TRBJ2-1, with 7 bases aligning to TRBD2. The CDR3 has 15 amino acids. The germline V gene encodes CDR1 MNHEY and CDR2 SVGAGI. The trim removed 2 bases at V and 5 bases at J, leaving 6 bases unmatched. The CDR3 here is CASSYGGRFDNEQFF. CDR3 sequence (DNA): TGTGCCAGCAGTTACGGCGGGAGATTCGACAATGAGCAGTTCTTC.

This clonotype has at least ten counts. V gene TRBV3-1 combines with J gene TRBJ2-5, with TRBD2 matching 12 bases. The CDR3 length is 15 residues. The junction had 7 bases not matched to a gene; V was cut back by 8 bases and J by 3 bases. The germline gives CDR1 LGHDT, CDR2 YNNKEL (reference sequence). The CDR3, as DNA: TGTGCCAGCGCCCCTAGCGGGGGGGCCGAAGAGACCCAGTACTTC. It is translated as CASAPSGGAEETQYF.

V usage is TRBV2 and J usage is TRBJ2-1, with D perhaps matching TRBD1 (5 bases). The germline gives CDR1 SNHLY, CDR2 FYNNEI. This CDR3 has 14 amino acids. V was clipped by 3 bases and J by 8 bases, with 14 bases between them. CDR3 sequence: CASSEWSGKDEQFF. The DNA of the CDR3 is TGTGCCAGCAGTGAGTGGTCAGGGAAGGATGAGCAGTTCTTC.

The chain couples TRBV19 to TRBJ2-2; unclear D gene. Germline loops: CDR1 LNHDA, CDR2 SQIVND (reference sequence). This CDR3 is built from 11 residues. The ends were cut back, 6 bases at V and 5 bases at J, with 4 bases in the middle. CDR3 sequence: CASRVTGELFF. CDR3 bases: TGTGCCAGTAGGGTTACCGGGGAGCTGTTTTTT. The whole variable domain, filled in from reference TRBV19 and TRBJ2-2, reads DGGITQSPKYLFRKEGQNVTLSCEQNLNHDAMYWYRQDPGQGLRLIYYSQIVNDFQKGDIAEGYSVSREKKESFPLTVTSAQKNPTAFYLCASRVTGELFFGEGSRLTVL.

This clonotype was seen many times. The J gene is TRBJ2-1, the V gene TRBV7-6, with D hard to call. There are 14 residues in the CDR3. V was pared by 6 bases and J by 10 bases, with 19 bases between. Germline loops: CDR1 SGHVS, CDR2 FNYEAQ. The CDR3 DNA reads TGTGCCAGCAGTTTCTCAGAAGGAGTAAGAGAGCAGTTCTTC. Translation gives CASSFSEGVREQFF. Full variable domain (missing parts from reference TRBV7-6 and TRBJ2-1): GAGVSQSPRYKVTKRGQDVALRCDPISGHVSLYWYRQALGQGPEFLTYFNYEAQQDKSGLPNDRFSAERPEGSISTLTIQRTEQRDSAMYRCASSFSEGVREQFFGPGTRLTVL.

V is TRBV28 and J is TRBJ2-1; 9 nucleotides match TRBD2. The CDR3 extends over 13 amino acids. The germline V gene encodes CDR1 MDHEN and CDR2 SYDVKM. The V segment lost 8 bases and the J segment 6 bases; nucleotides outside the gene matches: 5. The chain's CDR3 is CASRLGLANEQFF. CDR3 bases: TGTGCCAGCCGACTGGGACTAGCCAATGAGCAGTTCTTC.

V and J are TRBV19 and TRBJ2-3, with a possible D match to TRBD2 (6 bases). With 0 bases removed from V and 5 bases from J, the gap between germline ends came to 9 bases. CDR3 length equals 14 residues. Germline lookup yields CDR1 LNHDA and CDR2 SQIVND (reference sequence). The DNA for the CDR3 is TGTGCCAGTAGTATAGATCTGGGAGGAGATACGCAGTATTTT. Its translation is CASSIDLGGDTQYF.